This T cell receptor (beta chain) came from a study of glioma-infiltrating T cells. Study results and caveats: Gliomas, especially low-grade, showed above-expected tissue-blood divergence; non-neoplastic patients showed below.

Trimming removed 2 bases from V and 1 base from J, with 16 bases in between. The CDR3 is made up of 17 amino acids. Germline values: CDR1 SGHAT, CDR2 FQNNGV. In the case of this clonotype: Antigen: not known.

TCR alpha and beta CDR3 regions were amplified from RNA using iRepertoire nested multiplex PCR. TCRdb ran MiXCR on the multiplex PCR reads and lists one entry per CDR3 protein. The table shows 150,000 or so distinct CDR3 sequences, with about 39% occurring only once. The sequence derives from a human donor with low-grade glioma or glioblastoma, undergoing nonglioma brain surgery, or in good health (not recorded which). The sample consisted of glioma tissue, nonneoplastic brain tissue, or PBMCs (not recorded which). This chain connects TRBV11-2 to TRBJ2-3, with TRBD2 as a possible D gene (8 bases). CDR3 residues: CASSLRISGTGTDTQYF. The CDR3 DNA follows: TGTGCCAGCAGCTTAAGGATTAGCGGGACAGGCACAGATACGCAGTATTTT.